The next 22 T cell receptor beta chains were all read from a single sample in a study of T cell repertoires in cytomegalovirus infection (dated by TCRdb to between 2018 and 2021). Sequencing was carried out with an Illumina HiSeq 1500. TCRdb itself trimmed the public reads at Q25 with fastp, ran MiXCR and retained productive beta chains. Records with the same CDR3 protein are collapsed into one entry carrying the most frequent genes and DNA. A total of about 450,000 distinct CDR3 sequences appear in this sample, under 40% of them only once. Roughly 13% of the sample comes from the top ten. What was sequenced was PBMCs. These receptors were collected from a human donor in good health (CMV status not recorded). Some clones in this sample may be carry-over from other donors' samples.

The chain recombines TRBV12-3 or TRBV12-4 with TRBJ1-1; D is possibly TRBD1 (5 bases). V lost 5 bases to trimming and J lost 1 base, with 8 bases between them. The CDR3 contains 13 residues. The CDR3 nucleotides read TGTGCCAGCAGTCCGGACAAGAACACTGAAGCTTTCTTT. Encoded protein: CASSPDKNTEAFF.

This chain links TRBV19 with TRBJ1-5; D is uncertain. The V end was cut by 8 bases, the J end by 4 bases, with 15 bases between. The CDR3 runs 14 residues. Germline-derived CDR1 and CDR2 are LNHDA and SQIVND (reference sequence). The chain's CDR3 is CASSQILANQPQHF. The CDR3 nucleotides read TGTGCCAGTTCACAGATCCTAGCAAATCAGCCCCAGCATTTT. Using reference TRBV19 and TRBJ1-5 for the parts outside the CDR3, the full variable domain is DGGITQSPKYLFRKEGQNVTLSCEQNLNHDAMYWYRQDPGQGLRLIYYSQIVNDFQKGDIAEGYSVSREKKESFPLTVTSAQKNPTAFYLCASSQILANQPQHFGDGTRLSIL.

V gene TRBV14 combines with J gene TRBJ1-1; 8 bases agree with TRBD1. Germline-derived CDR1 and CDR2 are SGHDN and FVKESK. The V segment lost 6 bases and the J segment 5 bases; nucleotides outside the gene matches: 8. The CDR3 length is 14 residues. The CDR3 here is CASRLHRGSTEAFF. DNA of the CDR3: TGTGCCAGCAGACTACACAGGGGGTCGACTGAAGCTTTCTTT.

This clonotype turned up a few times. The DNA for the CDR3 is TGTGCCAGCAGCACCAGGGACACAGGAGAGACCCAGTACTTC. It codes for CASSTRDTGETQYF. The chain uses TRBV11-1 and TRBJ2-5; a weak D match, TRBD1 (6 bases). CDR1 and CDR2 (germline): SGHAT, FQDESV (reference sequence). V lost 5 bases and J lost 4, with 14 bases in between. The length of the CDR3 is 14 residues.

This clonotype appeared a few times. The CDR3 nucleotides read TGCAGCGCCGAGAGGGGGGGCGAAGAGACCCAGTACTTC. It encodes CSAERGGEETQYF. The V call is TRBV29-1, the J call TRBJ2-5, with D maybe TRBD2 (7 bases). The V gene lost 7 bases and the J gene lost 3 bases, with 15 bases spanning the gap. The CDR3 contains 13 residues. Per the germline V gene, CDR1 is SQVTM and CDR2 is ANQGSEA. Complete variable domain (other parts from reference TRBV29-1 and TRBJ2-5): SAVISQKPSRDICQRGTSLTIQCQVDSQVTMMFWYRQQPGQSLTLIATANQGSEATYESGFVIDKFPISRPNLTFSTLTVSNMSPEDSSIYLCSAERGGEETQYFGPGTRLLVL.

This sequence joins TRBV5-6 and TRBJ1-1, with 9 nucleotides matching TRBD1. V lost 3 bases and J lost 1; bases outside the gene matches: 7. This CDR3 region has 16 residues. Germline loops: CDR1 SGHDT, CDR2 YYEEEE. CDR3 residues: CASSWGSTGGNTEAFF. The CDR3 DNA reads as TGTGCCAGCAGCTGGGGTTCGACAGGGGGGAACACTGAAGCTTTCTTT.

The table lists this clonotype with a few counts. V and J are TRBV11-2 and TRBJ1-4; possible D gene TRBD1, 6 bases. This CDR3 is built from 20 residues. The germline CDR1 and CDR2 sequences are SGHAT and FQNNGV. V shed 1 base and J shed 5 bases, with 26 bases lying between them. CDR3 sequence: CASSLGDRRLLSGTNEKLFF. For the CDR3, the DNA is TGTGCCAGCAGCTTAGGAGACCGACGCCTGTTAAGTGGGACAAATGAAAAACTGTTTTTT.

The V call is TRBV7-2, the J call TRBJ1-4; D not resolved. The CDR3 extends over 15 amino acids. Germline lookup yields CDR1 SGHTA and CDR2 FQGNSA. V dropped 6 bases and J dropped 0 bases, with 11 bases sitting between them. The CDR3 nucleotides are TGTGCCAGCAGGGCTCTTAAGTCAACTAATGAAAAACTGTTTTTT. Encoded protein: CASRALKSTNEKLFF. Supplemented by reference TRBV7-2 and TRBJ1-4, the full variable domain reads GAGVSQSPSNKVTEKGKDVELRCDPISGHTALYWYRQSLGQGLEFLIYFQGNSAPDKSGLPSDRFSAERTGGSVSTLTIQRTQQEDSAVYLCASRALKSTNEKLFFGSGTQLSVL.

The gene calls are TRBV28 and TRBJ1-5, with TRBD1 identical over 7 bases. With 5 bases clipped from V and 9 bases from J, the junction kept 10 bases outside the gene matches. CDR3 length: 14 residues. Germline CDR1 and CDR2: MDHEN and SYDVKM. CDR3 DNA: TGTGCCAGCAGTCTCGACAGGGAGGCTACGCCCCAGCATTTT. Residues: CASSLDREATPQHF. Complete variable domain (other parts from reference TRBV28 and TRBJ1-5): DVKVTQSSRYLVKRTGEKVFLECVQDMDHENMFWYRQDPGLGLRLIYFSYDVKMKEKGDIPEGYSVSREKKERFSLILESASTNQTSMYLCASSLDREATPQHFGDGTRLSIL.

This clonotype was picked up one time. This chain links TRBV20-1 with TRBJ1-2; no firm D call. The CDR3 loop spans 15 amino acids. CDR1 is DFQATT, CDR2 SNEGSKA, per germline (reference sequence). The ends were cut back, 1 base at V and 4 bases at J, with 16 bases in the middle. CDR3 DNA sequence: TGCAGTGCTAGAGCCCGGAGTCTCCCTGGCTATGGCTACACCTTC. It translates to CSARARSLPGYGYTF.

This sequence joins TRBV20-1 and TRBJ1-1, with D hard to call. This CDR3 contains 12 residues. V was clipped by 1 base and J by 5 bases, with 8 bases between them. Germline CDR1 reads DFQATT; CDR2 reads SNEGSKA (reference sequence). CDR3 coding DNA: TGCAGTGCTAGAGCGGGGAGGACTGAAGCTTTCTTT. Translating it yields CSARAGRTEAFF.

About this clonotype: A much larger clone sits a single nucleotide away, making a read error possible. The chain uses TRBV7-3 and TRBJ2-3, with TRBD2 identical over 12 bases. Germline V lookup: CDR1 SGHTA, CDR2 FQGTGA. This CDR3 contains 19 residues. The CDR3 spells CSSSLSPSGGASSTDTQYF. The CDR3 DNA reads as TGTTCCAGCAGCTTATCCCCTAGCGGGGGGGCCTCTAGCACAGATACGCAGTATTTT. Based on the CDR3 plus reference TRBV7-3 and TRBJ2-3, the full variable domain is GAGVSQTPSNKVTEKGKYVELRCDPISGHTALYWYRQSLGQGPEFLIYFQGTGAADDSGLPNDRFFAVRPEGSVSTLKIQRTERGDSAVYLCSSSLSPSGGASSTDTQYFGPGTRLTVL.

This clonotype turned up a few times. The chain employs TRBV29-1 and TRBJ2-7; D not certain. This CDR3 spans 11 amino acids. V lost 4 bases and J lost 3, with 7 bases in between. Germline lookup yields CDR1 SQVTM and CDR2 ANQGSEA. In nucleotides, the CDR3 is TGCAGCGTTGCAACGTTCTACGAGCAGTACTTC. Its translation: CSVATFYEQYF.

This clonotype was detected a few times. This chain connects TRBV5-5 to TRBJ2-7; possibly TRBD1 for D (6 bases). Deletions cut 0 bases from V and 3 bases from J, with 10 bases between. Per the germline V gene, CDR1 is SGHKS and CDR2 is YYEKEE (reference sequence). The CDR3 contains 14 residues. Here the CDR3 reads CASSLGGQRYEQYF. The CDR3 coding sequence is TGTGCCAGCAGCTTGGGCGGACAGCGCTACGAGCAGTACTTC.

For this clonotype: A clone one base away is much larger, so this may be a read error. In this CDR3 the conserved last residue, phenylalanine or tryptophan, is missing, so a read error is likely. The chain joins TRBV12-3 or TRBV12-4 to TRBJ2-1; 8 nucleotides line up with TRBD1. V shed 7 bases and J 10 bases; nucleotides not matched to a gene: 15. This CDR3 spans 15 amino acids. The CDR3: CASTPPGTGVREQFL. In DNA, the CDR3 is TGTGCCAGCACCCCGCCCGGGACAGGAGTCAGAGAGCAGTTCTTA.

This clonotype was detected ten times or more. J is TRBJ1-4 and V is TRBV7-6; no firm D call. This CDR3 region has 15 residues. Trimming cost V 2 bases and J 4 bases, with 11 bases left between them. In germline, CDR1 is SGHVS, CDR2 FNYEAQ. The CDR3 loop is CASSLMVANNEKLFF. CDR3 sequence (DNA): TGTGCCAGCAGCTTAATGGTGGCGAATAATGAAAAACTGTTTTTT.

This clonotype has more than one count but fewer than ten. The chain carries TRBV6-5 and TRBJ2-2; 7 bases line up with TRBD2. This CDR3 comprises 16 residues. CDR1 MNHEY and CDR2 SVGAGI come from the germline V gene. The V segment lost 0 bases and the J segment 6 bases; nucleotides outside the gene matches: 7. The CDR3 DNA sequence: TGTGCCAGCAGTTACTCGGGAGGGAATGTCGCCGGGGAGCTGTTTTTT. Its protein product is CASSYSGGNVAGELFF.

The chain employs TRBV6-5 and TRBJ2-3, with 9 nucleotides matching TRBD2. With 0 bases clipped from V and 7 bases from J, the junction kept 8 bases outside the gene matches. The CDR3 spans 16 residues. CDR1 and CDR2 from the germline V gene are MNHEY and SVGAGI. CDR3 sequence (DNA): TGTGCCAGCAGTTACTCCGATAGCGGGGGTCTGTATACGCAGTATTTT. The encoded protein is CASSYSDSGGLYTQYF.

The rearrangement uses TRBV6-5 and TRBJ1-5; D may be TRBD1 (5 bases). The germline gives CDR1 MNHEY, CDR2 SVGAGI. The CDR3 is 14 residues long. Between the trimmed V and J ends, which lost 4 bases and 4 bases, there was a span of 11 bases. CDR3 sequence reads: CASSSGLPNQPQHF. CDR3 nucleotide sequence: TGTGCCAGCAGTTCGGGACTTCCTAATCAGCCCCAGCATTTT.

Of note for this clonotype: Without the conserved terminal phenylalanine or tryptophan, this CDR3 likely stems from a read error. J is TRBJ1-1 and V is TRBV12-3 or TRBV12-4; TRBD1 matches 7 bases. This CDR3 spans 13 amino acids. V lost 5 bases and J lost 7; bases outside the gene matches: 7. This CDR3 is CASSLGQQLEAFS. The CDR3 DNA reads as TGTGCCAGCAGTCTGGGACAGCAGCTTGAAGCTTTCTCT.

In this sample, this clonotype turned up many times. This chain uses TRBV6-1 with TRBJ2-7; no definite D call. Germline CDR1 is MNHNS and CDR2 is SASEGT. Deletions cut 3 bases from V and 3 bases from J, with 3 bases between. The CDR3 runs 11 residues. The CDR3 nucleotides read TGTGCCAGCAGTGATTTCTACGAGCAGTACTTC. Its translation is CASSDFYEQYF.

The chain joins TRBV6-1 to TRBJ1-5, with D hard to call. V was shortened by 6 bases and J by 11 bases, with 20 bases between the two germline ends. The CDR3 loop spans 14 amino acids. The germline V gene has CDR1 MNHNS and CDR2 SASEGT. The CDR3 sequence: CASSPEDGPSAQHF. The CDR3 DNA is TGTGCCAGCAGCCCAGAGGACGGACCTTCGGCCCAGCATTTT.